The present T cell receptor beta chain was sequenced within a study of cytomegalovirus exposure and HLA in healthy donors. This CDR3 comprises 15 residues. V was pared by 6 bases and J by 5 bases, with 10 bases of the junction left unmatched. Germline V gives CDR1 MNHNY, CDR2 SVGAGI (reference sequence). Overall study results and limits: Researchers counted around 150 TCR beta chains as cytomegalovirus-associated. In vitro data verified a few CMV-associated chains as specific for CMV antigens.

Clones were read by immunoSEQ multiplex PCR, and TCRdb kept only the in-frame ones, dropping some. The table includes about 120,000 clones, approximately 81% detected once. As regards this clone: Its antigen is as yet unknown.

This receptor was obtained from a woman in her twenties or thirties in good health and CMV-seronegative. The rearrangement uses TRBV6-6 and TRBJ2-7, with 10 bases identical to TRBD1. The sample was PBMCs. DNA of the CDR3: TGTGCCAGCAGGACGAGCCGACAGGGGGCGGACGAGCAGTACTTC. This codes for CASRTSRQGADEQYF.